This T cell receptor beta chain emerged from a study of Ad26.COV2.S vaccination and SARS-CoV-2 variants. The overall study: By the intramuscular route, Ad26.COV2.S was given once, or twice 56 days apart.

Whole-study findings and limits: Compared with placebo recipients, vaccine recipients had higher spike-specific TCR breadth. Non-spike TCR breadth showed similarity between vaccine and placebo recipients.

Treatment noted: over 15 received Ad26.COV2.S at low or high dose, single or two shots; about 5 received placebo; per-sample allocation not given. Collection of samples fell on day 63 after the first vaccine or placebo injection. The administered vaccine (an Ad26 vector) expressed Wuhan-strain SARS-CoV-2 spike. Profiled with immunoSEQ multiplex PCR; TCRdb holds only in-frame clones, not every one. The repertoire consists of around 450,000 clones, with 90% occurring once and the leading ten covering about 4.5%. Worth noting for this clone: Its antigen is still unknown.

The CDR3 is 13 residues long. Trimming took 7 bases from V and 4 from J, leaving 12 bases between them. CDR1 and CDR2 (germline): MNHNS, SASEGT. Source: peripheral blood, taken in a trial of Ad26.COV2.S vaccine versus placebo. This receptor was obtained from a person aged 18-65 years who received the Ad26.COV2.S COVID-19 vaccine or a placebo. V is TRBV6-1 and J is TRBJ2-3; maybe TRBD2 (5 bases). The CDR3 DNA follows: TGTGCCAGCACCCTACTAGGATCAGATACGCAGTATTTT. This codes for CASTLLGSDTQYF.